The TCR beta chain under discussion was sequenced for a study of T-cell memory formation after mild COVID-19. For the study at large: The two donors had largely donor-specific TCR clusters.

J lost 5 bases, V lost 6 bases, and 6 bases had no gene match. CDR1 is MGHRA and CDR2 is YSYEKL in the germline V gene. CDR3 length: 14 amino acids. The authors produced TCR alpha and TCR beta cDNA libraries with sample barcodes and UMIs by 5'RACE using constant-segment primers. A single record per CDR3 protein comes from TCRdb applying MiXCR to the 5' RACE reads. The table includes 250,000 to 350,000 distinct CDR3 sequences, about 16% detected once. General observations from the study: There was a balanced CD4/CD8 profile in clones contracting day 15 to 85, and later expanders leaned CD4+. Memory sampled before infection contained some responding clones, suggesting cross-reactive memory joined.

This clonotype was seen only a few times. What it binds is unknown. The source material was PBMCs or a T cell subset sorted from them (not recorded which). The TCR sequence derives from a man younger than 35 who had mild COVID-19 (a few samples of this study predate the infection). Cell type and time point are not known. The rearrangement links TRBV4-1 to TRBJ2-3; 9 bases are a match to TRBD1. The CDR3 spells CASRNRGLRDTQYF. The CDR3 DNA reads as TGCGCCAGCAGGAACAGGGGGCTGAGAGATACGCAGTATTTT.